Shown below are 26 T cell receptor beta chains from a single sample sequenced in a study of T-cell reconstitution after alpha-beta-depleted transplantation in children (dated by TCRdb to about 2016). Receptors were amplified or captured by PCR. Sequencing used an Illumina HiSeq 2500. Molecular barcoding was employed in the preparation of TCR libraries, with unique molecular identifiers being used to normalize TCRbeta repertoire quantification. Starting from the raw public reads, TCRdb applied fastp trimming at Q25, assembled clones with MiXCR and retained in-frame beta chains. CDR3 protein sequences are deduplicated, and each keeps its most common genes and DNA. The sample data list around 78,000 distinct CDR3 sequences, and roughly 6.6% of these were observed just once. The biggest ten clones account for more than 2.5% of the sample. The sequenced sample was PBMCs from the stem cell graft donor, obtained from the stem cell graft. These receptors all stem from a human donor who donated a stem cell graft to a child with acute lymphoblastic leukemia.

This clonotype was seen many times. This chain connects TRBV7-8 to TRBJ2-3; 12 nucleotides align to TRBD2. CDR3 size: 17 residues. The V segment lost 5 bases and the J segment 4 bases; nucleotides outside the gene matches: 10. Per germline, CDR1 SGHVS and CDR2 FQNEAQ. The CDR3: CASSPRTSGIESDTQYF. DNA of the CDR3: TGTGCCAGCAGCCCAAGGACTAGCGGGATAGAATCAGATACGCAGTATTTT.

This clonotype was seen many times. DNA for the CDR3: TGTGCCAGCAGCCAAGAGAGTCGGGTGAACACTGAAGCTTTCTTT. Encoded protein: CASSQESRVNTEAFF. V is TRBV4-2 and J is TRBJ1-1; D unclear. Germline assignment: CDR1 LGHNA and CDR2 YNFKEQ. V was clipped by 0 bases and J by 0 bases, with 8 bases between them. The CDR3 is 15 residues long.

This clonotype was seen repeatedly, ten times or more. This chain joins TRBV20-1 and TRBJ2-7; maybe TRBD1 (7 bases). The CDR3 spans 19 residues. Trimming left V 3 bases short and J 3 bases short, with 30 bases between. Germline loops: CDR1 DFQATT, CDR2 SNEGSKA (reference sequence). Written as DNA, the CDR3 is TGCAGTGCTAGGGCCTTGACAGGGAGGATTCCAATACCGCGCTACGAGCAGTACTTC. Protein: CSARALTGRIPIPRYEQYF.

This clonotype was seen many times. J is TRBJ2-7 and V is TRBV28, with 8 bases identical to TRBD2. Looked up from germline, CDR1 is MDHEN and CDR2 is SYDVKM. This CDR3 has 16 residues. The V segment lost 3 bases and the J segment 0 bases; nucleotides outside the gene matches: 7. CDR3 loop: CASSFSLAGLSYEQYF. DNA for the CDR3: TGTGCCAGCAGTTTTTCCCTAGCGGGCCTCTCCTACGAGCAGTACTTC.

The J gene is TRBJ2-5, the V gene TRBV6-1, with TRBD1 matching over 8 bases. This CDR3 has 15 residues. Losses at the gene ends were 6 bases for V and 6 bases for J; bases not matched to a gene: 12. Germline V gene sequence: CDR1 MNHNS, CDR2 SASEGT. The CDR3 DNA sequence: TGTGCCAGCAGCAGGGCGGGACAGGAGAAACAGACCCAGTACTTC. Translation: CASSRAGQEKQTQYF.

This clonotype was counted at least ten times. The V call is TRBV10-3, the J call TRBJ2-1, with 10 bases fitting TRBD1. Germline CDR1 ENHRY, CDR2 SYGVKD. The V segment lost 3 bases and the J segment 6 bases; nucleotides outside the gene matches: 2. The CDR3 has 14 residues. In nucleotides, the CDR3 is TGTGCCATCAGTGACCGGACAGGGGGCAATGAGCAGTTCTTC. Translating gives CAISDRTGGNEQFF.

This clonotype came up many times. The rearrangement joins TRBV5-1 to TRBJ2-1, with D unresolved. There are 15 residues in the CDR3. Trimming shortened V by 0 bases and J by 2 bases, and 9 bases separated the two germline ends. CDR1 and CDR2 (germline): SGHRS, YFSETQ. CDR3 DNA: TGCGCCAGCAGCTTGGTACAGACGGCCTACAATGAGCAGTTCTTC. It translates to CASSLVQTAYNEQFF.

The table lists this clonotype with many counts. This sequence joins TRBV14 and TRBJ2-2; TRBD1 matches at 8 bases. This CDR3 has 16 residues. Germline loops: CDR1 SGHDN, CDR2 FVKESK. Trimming cost V 4 bases and J 0 bases; bases outside gene matches: 4. Here the CDR3 reads CASSRPGGPNTGELFF. DNA of the CDR3: TGTGCCAGCAGCCGACCAGGGGGCCCGAACACCGGGGAGCTGTTTTTT.

This clonotype was recorded many times. The chain combines TRBV12-3 or TRBV12-4 with TRBJ2-7, with 10 bases lining up with TRBD2. J was trimmed by 2 bases and V by 0 bases; bases with no gene match: 4. The CDR3 sequence is 16 residues long. The CDR3, as DNA: TGTGCCAGCAGTTTAGCGATAGCGGGAGGCCCCTACGAGCAGTACTTC. The encoded protein is CASSLAIAGGPYEQYF.

The gene calls are TRBV15 and TRBJ2-1, with D perhaps TRBD2 (6 bases). V gave up 3 bases and J gave up 3 bases, with 12 bases separating them. CDR1 and CDR2 from the germline V gene are LNHNV and YYDKDF (reference sequence). CDR3 length equals 15 residues. DNA for the CDR3: TGTGCCACCAGCAGGGGGACGGGGGACTACAATGAGCAGTTCTTC. Residues: CATSRGTGDYNEQFF. The full variable domain, in which reference TRBV15 and TRBJ2-1 provide the parts outside the CDR3, is DAMVIQNPRYQVTQFGKPVTLSCSQTLNHNVMYWYQQKSSQAPKLLFHYYDKDFNNEADTPDNFQSRRPNTSFCFLDIRSPGLGDTAMYLCATSRGTGDYNEQFFGPGTRLTVL.

The CDR3 spells CASFGGQAFF. The CDR3 DNA reads TGTGCCAGTTTCGGGGGCCAAGCTTTCTTT. V is TRBV19 and J is TRBJ1-1, with a tentative D call TRBD1 (6 bases). Germline V gene data show CDR1 as LNHDA and CDR2 as SQIVND (reference sequence). This CDR3 region has 10 residues. Trimming pared 8 bases from V and 9 bases from J, leaving 10 bases between. Based on the CDR3 plus reference TRBV19 and TRBJ1-1, the full variable domain is DGGITQSPKYLFRKEGQNVTLSCEQNLNHDAMYWYRQDPGQGLRLIYYSQIVNDFQKGDIAEGYSVSREKKESFPLTVTSAQKNPTAFYLCASFGGQAFFGQGTRLTVV.

This clonotype was counted ten times or more. J is TRBJ2-1 and V is TRBV12-3 or TRBV12-4; D not resolved. Between the trimmed V and J ends, which lost 8 bases and 5 bases, there was a span of 13 bases. The length of the CDR3 is 13 residues. The CDR3 DNA sequence: TGTGCCAGCTCCGACGGTTCCAACAATGAGCAGTTCTTC. As protein: CASSDGSNNEQFF.

V and J are TRBV19 and TRBJ1-2; 8 bases are a match to TRBD1. Germline trimming cut 3 bases from V and 4 bases from J; bases unmatched to any gene: 4. This CDR3 spans 14 amino acids. Germline V gene data show CDR1 as LNHDA and CDR2 as SQIVND (reference sequence). CDR3 amino acids: CASSIGGQAYGYTF. For the CDR3, the DNA is TGTGCCAGTAGTATCGGGGGACAGGCCTATGGCTACACCTTC.

At least ten counts were recorded for this clonotype. This chain connects TRBV5-1 to TRBJ2-7, with 10 nucleotides matching TRBD2. Germline CDR1 SGHRS, CDR2 YFSETQ. Trimming at V came to 3 bases and at J to 0 bases, leaving 3 bases not matched to a gene. This CDR3 comprises 15 residues. The CDR3 bases are TGCGCCAGCAGCTCCGGGACTAGCGTCTCCTACGAGCAGTACTTC. This translates into CASSSGTSVSYEQYF.

This clonotype was detected ten times or more. The rearrangement links TRBV20-1 to TRBJ2-7, with TRBD1 matching 8 bases. Germline loops: CDR1 DFQATT, CDR2 SNEGSKA (reference sequence). This CDR3 region has 16 residues. Trimming took 2 bases from V and 2 from J; bases not matched to a gene: 11. CDR3 in DNA: TGCAGTGCTAGAAGAATGACTACGGGACAGGCCTACGAGCAGTACTTC. Its protein is CSARRMTTGQAYEQYF.

The gene calls are TRBV7-8 and TRBJ1-1; 11 bases agree with TRBD1. The CDR3 totals 16 residues. The germline CDR1 and CDR2 sequences are SGHVS and FQNEAQ. The J segment lost 5 bases and the V segment lost 5 bases, leaving 10 bases of the junction unmatched. The CDR3 region is CASSNLGTGGGTEAFF. CDR3 in DNA: TGTGCCAGCAGCAACCTAGGGACAGGGGGAGGGACTGAAGCTTTCTTT.

The J gene is TRBJ2-1, the V gene TRBV7-8; 11 bases map to TRBD2. With V trimmed by 5 bases and J by 8 bases, 11 bases remained unmatched. This CDR3 has 16 residues. In germline, CDR1 is SGHVS, CDR2 FQNEAQ. As DNA, the CDR3 is TGTGCCAGCAGCCCAGCTAGCGGGGGGCTGACAGATGAGCAGTTCTTC. It yields the protein CASSPASGGLTDEQFF.

In this sample, this clonotype turned up many times. This sequence joins TRBV7-2 and TRBJ2-7; D remains unclear. V was pared by 2 bases and J by 5 bases, with 10 bases between. Germline CDR1 reads SGHTA; CDR2 reads FQGNSA. The CDR3 loop spans 13 amino acids. Here the CDR3 reads CASSLKAPDEQYF. CDR3 coding DNA: TGTGCCAGCAGCTTAAAGGCTCCGGACGAGCAGTACTTC.

This clonotype was counted many times. The chain combines TRBV6-5 with TRBJ2-7; D not certain. Looked up from germline, CDR1 is MNHEY and CDR2 is SVGAGI. This CDR3 has 14 amino acids. Trimming took off 9 bases at V and 3 bases at J, with 18 bases between the two ends. The chain's CDR3 is CASTSPWQNYEQYF. The CDR3 DNA is TGTGCCAGTACCTCACCGTGGCAGAACTACGAGCAGTACTTC.

This clonotype was recorded at least ten times. This chain joins TRBV28 and TRBJ1-2, with unresolved D. The germline V gene has CDR1 MDHEN and CDR2 SYDVKM. There are 14 residues in the CDR3. The germline V and J ends were trimmed by 5 bases and 8 bases, with 18 bases remaining between them. Here the CDR3 reads CASSPFPVSHGYTF. CDR3 coding DNA: TGTGCCAGCAGTCCTTTCCCGGTCTCGCACGGCTACACCTTC.

The table lists this clonotype with many counts. The chain recombines TRBV12-3 or TRBV12-4 with TRBJ2-3; D is ambiguous. This CDR3 has 12 residues. V was shortened by 5 bases and J by 3 bases, with 6 bases between the two germline ends. The CDR3, as DNA: TGTGCCAGCAGTCTGCAGACAGATACGCAGTATTTT. Translation: CASSLQTDTQYF.

At least ten counts were recorded for this clonotype. The rearrangement uses TRBV27 and TRBJ2-1, with 7 bases matching TRBD1. The CDR3 runs to 16 residues. The junction had 9 bases not matched to a gene; V was cut back by 5 bases and J by 2 bases. Germline CDR1 MNHEY, CDR2 SMNVEV (reference sequence). The CDR3 DNA follows: TGTGCCAGCAGTATGACAGGGACACAAACCTACAATGAGCAGTTCTTC. The encoded protein is CASSMTGTQTYNEQFF.

This clonotype was counted ten times or more. The V and J genes are TRBV18 and TRBJ2-7; 7 bases match TRBD2. Germline V gives CDR1 KGHSH, CDR2 LQKENI. V shed 3 bases and J 3 bases; nucleotides not matched to a gene: 2. This CDR3 is built from 13 residues. CDR3 region: CASSPASGYEQYF. Written as DNA, the CDR3 is TGTGCCAGCTCACCGGCTAGCGGCTACGAGCAGTACTTC.

The sample holds many counts of this clonotype. The rearrangement links TRBV6-5 to TRBJ1-4, with unresolved D. V lost 4 bases, J lost 7 bases, and 13 bases lay in between. Looked up from germline, CDR1 is MNHEY and CDR2 is SVGAGI. There are 14 residues in the CDR3. The CDR3 region is CASSLDWEGEKLFF. The CDR3 bases are TGTGCCAGCAGTTTGGACTGGGAAGGTGAAAAACTGTTTTTT.

A word on this clonotype: The junction differs from germline at one of its ends, possibly a read error. The chain recombines TRBV6-1 with TRBJ1-2, with 9 bases that match TRBD1. Germline V gene sequence: CDR1 MNHNS, CDR2 SASEGT. There are 19 residues in the CDR3. The CDR3 region is CASSPPTRQGDRANYGFTF. CDR3 nucleotides: TGTGCCAGCAGTCCACCGACGCGACAGGGGGATCGGGCTAACTATGGCTTCACCTTC.

This clonotype was seen many times. This sequence joins TRBV10-3 and TRBJ2-5, with 9 bases identical to TRBD1. Looked up from germline, CDR1 is ENHRY and CDR2 is SYGVKD. V dropped 1 base and J dropped 2; count of bases not matched to a gene: 5. The CDR3 loop spans 16 amino acids. The CDR3 reads CAISELTGGTQETQYF. In DNA form, the CDR3 reads TGTGCCATCAGTGAGTTGACAGGGGGTACTCAAGAGACCCAGTACTTC.